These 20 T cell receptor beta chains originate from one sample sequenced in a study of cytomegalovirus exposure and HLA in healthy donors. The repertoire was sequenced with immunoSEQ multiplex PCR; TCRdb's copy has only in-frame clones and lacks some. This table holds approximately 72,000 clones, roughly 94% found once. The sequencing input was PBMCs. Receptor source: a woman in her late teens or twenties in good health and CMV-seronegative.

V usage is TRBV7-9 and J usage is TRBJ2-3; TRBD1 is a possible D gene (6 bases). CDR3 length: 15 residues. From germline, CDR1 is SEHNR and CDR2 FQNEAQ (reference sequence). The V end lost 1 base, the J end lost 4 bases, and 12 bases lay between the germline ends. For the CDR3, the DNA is TGTGCCAGCAGCTTAGTCCAGGGGTGGGCAGATACGCAGTATTTT. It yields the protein CASSLVQGWADTQYF.

The CDR3 coding sequence is TGTGCCAGCAGCTCCCGGGCAGGACAATACAATGAGCAGTTCTTC. Translating gives CASSSRAGQYNEQFF. This chain links TRBV11-1 with TRBJ2-1, with D possibly matching TRBD1 (5 bases). Trimming pared 4 bases from V and 4 bases from J, leaving 14 bases between. Germline assignment: CDR1 SGHAT and CDR2 FQDESV (reference sequence). The CDR3 runs to 15 residues.

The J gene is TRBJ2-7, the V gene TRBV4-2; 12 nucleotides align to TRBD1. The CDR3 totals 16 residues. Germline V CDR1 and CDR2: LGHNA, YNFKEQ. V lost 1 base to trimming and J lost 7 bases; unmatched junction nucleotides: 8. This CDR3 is CASSQVLGQGAGEQYF. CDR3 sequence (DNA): TGTGCCAGCAGCCAAGTCCTGGGACAGGGGGCAGGGGAGCAGTACTTC.

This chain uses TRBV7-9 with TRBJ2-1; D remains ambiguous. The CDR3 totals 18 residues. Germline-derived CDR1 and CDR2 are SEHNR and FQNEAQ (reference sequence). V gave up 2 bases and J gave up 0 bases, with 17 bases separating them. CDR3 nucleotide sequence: TGTGCCAGCAGCTTACTCCTTTCCCCGTCGGGCTCCTACAATGAGCAGTTCTTC. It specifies CASSLLLSPSGSYNEQFF.

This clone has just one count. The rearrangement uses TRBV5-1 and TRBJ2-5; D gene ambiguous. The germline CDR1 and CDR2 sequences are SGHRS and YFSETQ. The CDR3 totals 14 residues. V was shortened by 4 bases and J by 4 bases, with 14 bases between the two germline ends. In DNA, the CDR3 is TGCGCCAGCAGCCAACTACTGGCCCGAGAGACCCAGTACTTC. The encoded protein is CASSQLLARETQYF.

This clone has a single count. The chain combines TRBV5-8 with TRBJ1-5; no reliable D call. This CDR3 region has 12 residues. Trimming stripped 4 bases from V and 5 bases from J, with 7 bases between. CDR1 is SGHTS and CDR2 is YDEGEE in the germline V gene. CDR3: CASSRADQPQHF. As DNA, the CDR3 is TGTGCCAGCAGCCGCGCCGATCAGCCCCAGCATTTT. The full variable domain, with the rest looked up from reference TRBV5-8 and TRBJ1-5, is EAGVTQSPTHLIKTRGQQATLRCSPISGHTSVYWYQQALGLGLQFLLWYDEGEERNRGNFPPRFSGRQFPNYSSELNVNALELEDSALYLCASSRADQPQHFGDGTRLSIL.

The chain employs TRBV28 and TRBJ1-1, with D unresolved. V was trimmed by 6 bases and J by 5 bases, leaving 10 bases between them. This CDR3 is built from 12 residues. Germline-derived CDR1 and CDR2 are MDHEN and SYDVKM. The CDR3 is CASSPLGTEAFF. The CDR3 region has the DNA TGTGCCAGCAGCCCCCTAGGAACTGAAGCTTTCTTT.

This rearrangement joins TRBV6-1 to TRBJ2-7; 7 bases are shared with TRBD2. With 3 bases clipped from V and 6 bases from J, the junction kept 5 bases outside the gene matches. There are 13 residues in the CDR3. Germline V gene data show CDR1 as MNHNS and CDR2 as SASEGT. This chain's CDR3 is CASSELWGGEQYF. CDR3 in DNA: TGTGCCAGCAGTGAGTTGTGGGGGGGCGAGCAGTACTTC.

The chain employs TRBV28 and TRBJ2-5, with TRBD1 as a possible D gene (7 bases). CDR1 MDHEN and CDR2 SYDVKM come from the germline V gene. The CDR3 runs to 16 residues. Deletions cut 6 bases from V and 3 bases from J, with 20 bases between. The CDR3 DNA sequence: TGTGCCAGCAGACTAGCTATAAACAGGGGCGAAGAGACCCAGTACTTC. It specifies CASRLAINRGEETQYF.

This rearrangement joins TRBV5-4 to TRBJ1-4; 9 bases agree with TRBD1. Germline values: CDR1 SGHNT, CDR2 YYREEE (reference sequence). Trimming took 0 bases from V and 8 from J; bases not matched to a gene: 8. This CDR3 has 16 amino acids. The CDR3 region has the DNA TGTGCCAGCAGCTTGGGCGACAGGGGGGGAAGGGAAAAACTGTTTTTT. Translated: CASSLGDRGGREKLFF.

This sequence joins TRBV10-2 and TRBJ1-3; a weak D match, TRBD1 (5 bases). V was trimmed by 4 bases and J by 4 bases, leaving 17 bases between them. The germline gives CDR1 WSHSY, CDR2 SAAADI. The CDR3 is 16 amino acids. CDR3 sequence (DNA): TGCGCCAGCAGTGTTAGACGGGGGGGATCGGGAAACACCATATATTTT. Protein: CASSVRRGGSGNTIYF.

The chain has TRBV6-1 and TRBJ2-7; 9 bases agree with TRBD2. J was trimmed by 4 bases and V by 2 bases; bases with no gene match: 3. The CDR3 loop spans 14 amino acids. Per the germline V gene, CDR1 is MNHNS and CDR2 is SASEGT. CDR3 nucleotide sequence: TGTGCCAGCAGTGAACAGCGGGGGGAGTACGAGCAGTACTTC. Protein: CASSEQRGEYEQYF.

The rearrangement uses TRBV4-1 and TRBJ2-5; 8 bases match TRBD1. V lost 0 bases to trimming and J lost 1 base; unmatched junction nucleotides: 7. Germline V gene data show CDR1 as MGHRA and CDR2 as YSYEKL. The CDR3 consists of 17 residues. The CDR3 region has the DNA TGCGCCAGCAGCCAAGAAGGACAGGGTTGGGGCCAAGAGACCCAGTACTTC. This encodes CASSQEGQGWGQETQYF.

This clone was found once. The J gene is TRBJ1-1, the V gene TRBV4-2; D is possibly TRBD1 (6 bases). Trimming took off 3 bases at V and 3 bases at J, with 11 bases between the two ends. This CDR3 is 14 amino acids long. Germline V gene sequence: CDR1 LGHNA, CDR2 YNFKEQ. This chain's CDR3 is CASSQADRDTEAFF. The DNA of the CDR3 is TGTGCCAGCAGCCAGGCGGACAGAGACACTGAAGCTTTCTTT.

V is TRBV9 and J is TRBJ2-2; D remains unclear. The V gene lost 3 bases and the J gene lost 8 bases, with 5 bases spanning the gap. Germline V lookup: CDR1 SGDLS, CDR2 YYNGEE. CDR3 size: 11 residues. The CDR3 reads CASSGGGELFF. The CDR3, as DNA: TGTGCCAGCAGCGGAGGAGGGGAGCTGTTTTTT. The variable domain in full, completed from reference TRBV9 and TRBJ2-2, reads DSGVTQTPKHLITATGQRVTLRCSPRSGDLSVYWYQQSLDQGLQFLIQYYNGEERAKGNILERFSAQQFPDLHSELNLSSLELGDSALYFCASSGGGELFFGEGSRLTVL.

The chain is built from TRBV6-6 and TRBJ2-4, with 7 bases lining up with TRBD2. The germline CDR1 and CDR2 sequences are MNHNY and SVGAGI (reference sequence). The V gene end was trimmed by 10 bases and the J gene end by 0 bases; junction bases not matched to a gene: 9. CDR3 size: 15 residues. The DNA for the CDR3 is TGTGCCACCACCGGCGGGGGATCAGCCAAAAACATTCAGTACTTC. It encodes CATTGGGSAKNIQYF.

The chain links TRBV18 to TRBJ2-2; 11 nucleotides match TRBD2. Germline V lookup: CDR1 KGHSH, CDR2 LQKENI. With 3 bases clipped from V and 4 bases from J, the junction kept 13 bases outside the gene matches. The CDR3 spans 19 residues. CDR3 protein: CASSPLLAGALLFTGELFF. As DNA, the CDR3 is TGTGCCAGCTCACCTCTACTAGCGGGGGCACTATTGTTCACCGGGGAGCTGTTTTTT. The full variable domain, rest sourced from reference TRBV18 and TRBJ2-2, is NAGVMQNPRHLVRRRGQEARLRCSPMKGHSHVYWYRQLPEEGLKFMVYLQKENIIDESGMPKERFSAEFPKEGPSILRIQQVVRGDSAAYFCASSPLLAGALLFTGELFFGEGSRLTVL.

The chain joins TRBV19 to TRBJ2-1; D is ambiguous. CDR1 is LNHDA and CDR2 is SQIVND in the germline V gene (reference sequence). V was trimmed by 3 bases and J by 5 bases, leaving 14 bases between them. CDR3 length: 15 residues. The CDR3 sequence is CASSIRSRRNNEQFF. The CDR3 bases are TGTGCCAGTAGTATTCGATCGAGGCGGAACAATGAGCAGTTCTTC.

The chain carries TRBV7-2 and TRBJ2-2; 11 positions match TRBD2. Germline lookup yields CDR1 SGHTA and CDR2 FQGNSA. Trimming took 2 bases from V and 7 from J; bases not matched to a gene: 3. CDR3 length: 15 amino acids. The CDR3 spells CASSLLAGGGGELFF. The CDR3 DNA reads TGTGCCAGCAGCTTACTAGCGGGGGGTGGCGGGGAGCTGTTTTTT. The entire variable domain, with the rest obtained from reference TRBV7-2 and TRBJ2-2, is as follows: GAGVSQSPSNKVTEKGKDVELRCDPISGHTALYWYRQSLGQGLEFLIYFQGNSAPDKSGLPSDRFSAERTGGSVSTLTIQRTQQEDSAVYLCASSLLAGGGGELFFGEGSRLTVL.

The CDR3 coding sequence is TGTGCCAGCACCGAGGGACAGGGTTCCTACGAGCAGTACTTC. Translated: CASTEGQGSYEQYF. V gene TRBV7-9 combines with J gene TRBJ2-7; 9 bases line up with TRBD1. Germline V gene lookup returns CDR1 SEHNR and CDR2 FQNEAQ (reference sequence). The CDR3 contains 14 residues. Trimming took 7 bases from V and 1 from J; bases not matched to a gene: 5.